This section outlines one T cell receptor beta chain sequence together with its context. This record belongs to a study of control samples from healthy donors and cancer patients. The repertoire was sequenced with immunoSEQ multiplex PCR; TCRdb's copy has only in-frame clones and lacks some. The top ten clones hold approximately 2.5% of a sample with around 70,000 clones, about 95% of them seen once. The germline gives CDR1 PRHDT, CDR2 FYEKMQ (reference sequence). V dropped 5 bases and J dropped 2 bases, with 9 bases sitting between them. The length of the CDR3 is 13 residues. This sequence joins TRBV13 and TRBJ2-5; maybe TRBD1 (5 bases). Sequenced input: blood. This sequence originates from a woman younger than 45 in good health. CDR3 amino acids: CASSPQGQETQYF. CDR3 nucleotide sequence: TGTGCCAGCAGCCCCCAGGGACAAGAGACCCAGTACTTC.